This is a list of T cell receptor beta chains from one sample in a study of T-cell memory formation after mild COVID-19. From the 5' RACE reads, TCRdb called clonotypes with MiXCR, one entry per CDR3 protein. This sample has roughly 400,000 distinct CDR3 sequences; roughly 18% occur once, and the top ten carry roughly 21%. The sample consisted of PBMCs or a T cell subset sorted from them (not recorded which). These receptor sequences come from a man aged 18 to 30 who had mild COVID-19 (a few samples of this study predate the infection). Cell type and time point are not known. Both conserved end residues are part of each CDR3. A D gene is named only where the DNA matches it firmly. Rows may omit the clone size; those that give it use once, few, many or a size class.

>.|.|TRBJ2-1|TRBV4-3
TGCGCCAGCAGCCCGGGCGGAGTCCCCCTCAATGAGCAGTTCTTC
CASSPGGVPLNEQFF
>few|.|TRBJ1-2|TRBV7-2
TGTGCCAGCAGCTTATCCAGCCACGGGTCTATGCTTGGCTACACCTTC
CASSLSSHGSMLGYTF
>.|.|TRBJ2-3|TRBV5-1
TGCGCCAGCAGCGGTGGGACTTACACAGATACGCAGTATTTT
CASSGGTYTDTQYF
>few|TRBD2|TRBJ2-5|TRBV7-9
TGTGCCAGCAGCGCTAGCGGGGGGGCCGGAGAGACCCAGTACTTC
CASSASGGAGETQYF
>few|.|TRBJ1-1|TRBV7-9
TGTGCCAGCAGCCCTGTTGCAAACGAAGCTTTCTTT
CASSPVANEAFF
>.|.|TRBJ2-3|TRBV5-6
TGTGCCAGCAGCTACCCTCGGCGGGATTGGGGAGATACGCAGTATTTT
CASSYPRRDWGDTQYF
>few|TRBD2|TRBJ2-2|TRBV7-9
TGTGCCAGCGGCGGGACTAGGACCGGGGAGCTGTTTTTT
CASGGTRTGELFF
>many|.|TRBJ1-1|TRBV28
TGTGCCAGCCGCGCCGGGACAATGAACACTGAAGCTTTCTTT
CASRAGTMNTEAFF
>few|TRBD1|TRBJ2-4|TRBV6-6
TGTGCCAGCAGTTACGAAAACGGACAGGGGAAGTACTTC
CASSYENGQGKYF
>.|.|TRBJ2-1|TRBV6-5
TGTGCCAGCAGTCTAGGACACGCGGTCATGTGGAATGAGCAGTTCTTC
CASSLGHAVMWNEQFF
>.|.|TRBJ2-5|TRBV28
TGTGCCAGCAGTTTATCGTCTAGACCAGAGACCCAGTACTTC
CASSLSSRPETQYF
>.|TRBD1|TRBJ1-1|TRBV4-3
TGCACCAGCAGCCAAATGACAGGGGTTTTGATCACTGAAGCTTTCTTT
CTSSQMTGVLITEAFF
>many|TRBD1|TRBJ2-2|TRBV10-1
TGCGCCAGCAGTGAGTCGTGGACAGGGAACACCGGGGAGCTGTTTTTT
CASSESWTGNTGELFF
>.|.|TRBJ1-5|TRBV3-1
TGTGCCAGCAGCCAAGGACTCAGCCAGCCCCAGCATTTT
CASSQGLSQPQHF
>.|.|TRBJ1-4|TRBV20-1
TGCAGTGCTAGCAGGGTTGCTAATGAAAAACTGTTTTTT
CSASRVANEKLFF
>.|.|TRBJ2-1|TRBV20-1
TGCAGTGCTAGACCGAATGAACGGGGACGTGAGCAGTTCTTC
CSARPNERGREQFF
>many|.|TRBJ2-5|TRBV7-8
TGTGCCAGCAGCTTAGGCGTGGGCGGGGAGACCCAGTACTTC
CASSLGVGGETQYF
>.|TRBD1|TRBJ1-1|TRBV19
TGTGCCAGTAGTATTCACCCGACAGGGGTAGGCACTGAAGCTTTCTTT
CASSIHPTGVGTEAFF
>.|.|TRBJ1-6|TRBV7-2
TGTGCCAGCAGCTTCCGGACAGATTCACCCCTCCACTTT
CASSFRTDSPLHF
>many|.|TRBJ2-3|TRBV5-1
TGCGCCAGCAGCTTGATAGCCAGGTTCTCAGATACGCAGTATTTT
CASSLIARFSDTQYF
>.|.|TRBJ2-3|TRBV6-5
TGTGCCAGCAGTAACAGGGCTACAGATACGCAGTATTTT
CASSNRATDTQYF
>few|TRBD1|TRBJ1-4|TRBV27
TGTGCCAGCAGTTTCAGCAGGGGGGAGGAAAAACTGTTTTTT
CASSFSRGEEKLFF
>.|.|TRBJ1-1|TRBV7-3
TGTGCCAGCAGCTCCACAGGGAAGACTGAAGCTTTCTTT
CASSSTGKTEAFF
>few|TRBD1|TRBJ2-5|TRBV5-1
TGCGCCAGCACCGGACAGGGGTTCCAAGAGACCCAGTACTTC
CASTGQGFQETQYF
>many|TRBD1|TRBJ1-2|TRBV7-9
TGTGCCAGCAGCTTACCCGACAGGGAAGGTGGCTACACCTTC
CASSLPDREGGYTF
>few|TRBD1|TRBJ1-1|TRBV7-9
TGTGCCAGCAGCTACAGGACAGGGGGCACTGAAGCTTTCTTT
CASSYRTGGTEAFF
>few|.|TRBJ2-1|TRBV5-1
TGCGCCAGCAGCTTGGAATTGGGGGAACAGTTCTTC
CASSLELGEQFF
>many|.|TRBJ1-5|TRBV9
TGTGCCAGCAGCGTAGGCGACGGACTTGGGCCCCAGCATTTT
CASSVGDGLGPQHF
>few|.|TRBJ1-1|TRBV20-1
TGCAGTGCCCTCCCGGCGGGCAGGGGCACTGAAGCTTTCTTT
CSALPAGRGTEAFF
>few|.|TRBJ2-7|TRBV4-3
TGCGCCAGCAGCCAAGAGAGAGACCTGAAGGAGCAGTACTTC
CASSQERDLKEQYF
>few|.|TRBJ2-3|TRBV29-1
TGCAGCGTTGAGTTCCCCCACGCCACAGATACGCAGTATTTT
CSVEFPHATDTQYF
>.|TRBD1|TRBJ1-1|TRBV12-3/TRBV12-4
TGTGCCAGCAGTTACACCGGGACAGGGGGCACTGAAGCTTTCTTT
CASSYTGTGGTEAFF
>many|.|TRBJ1-1|TRBV29-1
TGCAGCGTTGAAGATCCCCGGACAGTCGAAGCTTTCTTT
CSVEDPRTVEAFF
>few|.|TRBJ2-7|TRBV7-2
TGTGCCAGCAGACGGGACGGGACCTACGAGCAGTACTTC
CASRRDGTYEQYF
>many|TRBD1|TRBJ2-7|TRBV5-1
TGCGCCAGCAGCTTAGCGACAGGGGGCTACGAGCAGTACTTC
CASSLATGGYEQYF
>few|.|TRBJ1-2|TRBV10-2
TGCGCCAGCAGTGCCGGGGAATATGGCTACACCTTC
CASSAGEYGYTF
>few|.|TRBJ1-5|TRBV2
TGTGCCAGCCGACAGCAGGGAGGGGGCAATCAGCCCCAGCATTTT
CASRQQGGGNQPQHF
>.|TRBD2|TRBJ2-7|TRBV12-3/TRBV12-4
TGTGCCAGCAGACAGCGGGGACTCTACGAGCAGTACTTC
CASRQRGLYEQYF
>few|.|TRBJ1-2|TRBV4-2
TGTGCCAGCAGCCAAGGGAGGGGGGAGGATGGCTACACCTTC
CASSQGRGEDGYTF
>.|.|TRBJ1-3|TRBV29-1
TGCAGCGTGCGAACAGGATTCTCTGGAAACACCATATATTTT
CSVRTGFSGNTIYF
>few|TRBD2|TRBJ2-1|TRBV29-1
TGCAGCGTTGAGCTGGGACTAGCGGGGCGTCACAATGAGCAGTTCTTC
CSVELGLAGRHNEQFF
>few|.|TRBJ1-6|TRBV20-1
TGCAGTGCTAGAGAGGCGGGGACGGGGGGATCACCCCTCCACTTT
CSAREAGTGGSPLHF
>.|.|TRBJ2-1|TRBV11-1
TGTGCCAGCAGTTGGGACGGTGACAATGAGCAGTTCTTC
CASSWDGDNEQFF
>.|.|TRBJ1-2|TRBV3-1
TGTGCCAGCAGCCCCGGGGTCTCTTCAGCCTATGGCTACACCTTC
CASSPGVSSAYGYTF
>.|TRBD2|TRBJ2-5|TRBV5-1
TGCGCCAGCAGCATCGAGGGGACTAGCGGGCAAGAGACCCAGTACTTC
CASSIEGTSGQETQYF
>.|.|TRBJ1-2|TRBV3-1
TGTGCCAGCAGCCAAGATTTTTCCGGGATGAACTATGGCTACACCTTC
CASSQDFSGMNYGYTF
>many|.|TRBJ2-5|TRBV12-3/TRBV12-4
TGTGCCAGCAGTTTATGGGAGGAGACCCAGTACTTC
CASSLWEETQYF
>.|TRBD1|TRBJ1-6|TRBV9
TGTGCCAGCAGAGGGACAGGAGCTAATTCACCCCTCCACTTT
CASRGTGANSPLHF
>.|TRBD1|TRBJ1-1|TRBV3-1
TGTGCCAGCAGCCAATTGGCGTTACAGGGGAGCACTGAAGCTTTCTTT
CASSQLALQGSTEAFF
>few|.|TRBJ1-2|TRBV29-1
TGCAGCGTTGTGTGGGCCTATGGCTACACCTTC
CSVVWAYGYTF
>few|.|TRBJ2-7|TRBV7-2
TGTGCCAGCAGCTTAAGGGGTTGGCGCGAGCAGTACTTC
CASSLRGWREQYF
>few|.|TRBJ1-1|TRBV30
TGTGCCTGGAGTTTGACTGACGAAGCTTTCTTT
CAWSLTDEAFF
>few|.|TRBJ2-1|TRBV9
TGTGCCAGCAGCGAAGGATCCCGCTCCTACAATGAGCAGTTCTTC
CASSEGSRSYNEQFF
>.|.|TRBJ2-3|TRBV20-1
TGCAGTGCTAGCGCTTTAGACTCCGGGCTCGATACGCAGTATTTT
CSASALDSGLDTQYF
>few|TRBD2|TRBJ2-3|TRBV7-2
TGTGCCAGCAGCCCGGGACTAGCGGGGGGGCGGGCGCAGTATTTT
CASSPGLAGGRAQYF
>few|TRBD2|TRBJ2-1|TRBV7-9
TGTGCCAGCAGCCCTAGCGGGGGGGCACTCGAGCAGTTCTTC
CASSPSGGALEQFF
>.|.|TRBJ2-1|TRBV12-3/TRBV12-4
TGTGCCAGCAGTTTCGGTTCAGTGAGGGGGGCGGGTGAGCAGTTCTTC
CASSFGSVRGAGEQFF
>.|.|TRBJ2-4|TRBV7-2
TGTGCCAGCAATTCGGGACCCGGGACGGACATTCAGTACTTC
CASNSGPGTDIQYF
>few|TRBD1|TRBJ1-2|TRBV29-1
TGCAGCGTTGCCCGGGACAGGGGCGTGGGCTATGGCTACACCTTC
CSVARDRGVGYGYTF
>few|.|TRBJ2-7|TRBV4-3
TGCGCCAGCAGCCAAGTACTGGAAGGCGAGCAGTACTTC
CASSQVLEGEQYF